One and the same sample provided the 18 T cell receptor beta chains below, sequenced in a study of T cell responses to AZD1222 COVID-19 vaccine. Repertoires were generated with immunoSEQ multiplex PCR, while TCRdb's copy carries only in-frame clones and drops some. Among about 150,000 clones listed, 90% were seen once. This material consisted of peripheral blood, taken on day 0 of AZD1222 vaccination. The receptors originated from an adult in good health.

This rearrangement joins TRBV27 to TRBJ2-2; no reliable D call. The length of the CDR3 is 13 residues. V was trimmed by 7 bases and J by 6 bases, leaving 12 bases between them. Germline CDR1 and CDR2: MNHEY and SMNVEV (reference sequence). CDR3 sequence reads: CASKWIGPGELFF. For the CDR3, the DNA is TGTGCCAGCAAATGGATAGGTCCCGGGGAGCTGTTTTTT.

The chain's CDR3 is CASSLGLAGGSNEQFF. CDR3 nucleotide sequence: TGTGCCAGCAGCTTAGGTCTAGCGGGAGGGAGCAATGAGCAGTTCTTC. The chain couples TRBV11-2 to TRBJ2-1; TRBD2 aligns across 12 bases. Germline loops: CDR1 SGHAT, CDR2 FQNNGV. Trimming removed 1 base from V and 6 bases from J; junction bases left unmatched: 4. This CDR3 is built from 16 residues.

The rearrangement joins TRBV4-3 to TRBJ2-1; TRBD2 agrees at 11 bases. After removal of 0 bases from V and 4 bases from J, the junction contained 8 bases not matched to a gene. The CDR3 is 18 residues long. CDR1 LGHNA and CDR2 YSLEER come from the germline V gene. The CDR3 DNA is TGCGCCAGCAGCCAAGATATCCCCCTAGCGGGAGGTTACAATGAGCAGTTCTTC. Protein: CASSQDIPLAGGYNEQFF.

The chain joins TRBV4-1 to TRBJ2-2; 8 bases are shared with TRBD2. Looked up from germline, CDR1 is MGHRA and CDR2 is YSYEKL. CDR3 length: 18 residues. The trim removed 4 bases at V and 1 base at J, leaving 11 bases unmatched. The CDR3 nucleotides read TGCGCCAGCAGCCCCCTCGGGATAGCGGGATGGAACACCGGGGAGCTGTTTTTT. Protein sequence: CASSPLGIAGWNTGELFF.

This clone was seen just once. This chain links TRBV9 with TRBJ1-5; maybe TRBD1 (5 bases). The CDR3 loop spans 14 amino acids. Germline CDR1 is SGDLS and CDR2 is YYNGEE. Between the trimmed V and J ends, which lost 0 bases and 3 bases, there was a span of 7 bases. This CDR3 is CASSVGQINQPQHF. The CDR3 coding sequence is TGTGCCAGCAGCGTAGGACAGATCAATCAGCCCCAGCATTTT.

This clone has just one count. V is TRBV5-1 and J is TRBJ1-3; 9 bases map to TRBD1. In germline, CDR1 is SGHRS, CDR2 YFSETQ. The CDR3 contains 20 residues. V lost 5 bases and J lost 0; bases outside the gene matches: 18. The CDR3 loop reads CASSVSGQGRIRSSGNTIYF. For the CDR3, the DNA is TGCGCCAGCAGTGTATCCGGACAGGGGAGAATACGGAGCTCTGGAAACACCATATATTTT.

This chain connects TRBV20-1 to TRBJ1-5; D unresolved. V was trimmed by 3 bases and J by 8 bases, leaving 11 bases between them. The germline V gene encodes CDR1 DFQATT and CDR2 SNEGSKA (reference sequence). There are 12 residues in the CDR3. In DNA, the CDR3 is TGCAGTGCTAGTGAAGGGTATAAGCCCCAGCATTTT. This codes for CSASEGYKPQHF.

The chain couples TRBV2 to TRBJ1-5; no clear D. This CDR3 is 13 amino acids long. V shed 4 bases and J shed 6 bases, with 10 bases lying between them. Germline V gives CDR1 SNHLY, CDR2 FYNNEI. CDR3 in amino acids: CASSVEEVQPQHF. As DNA, the CDR3 is TGTGCCAGCAGTGTGGAGGAGGTTCAGCCCCAGCATTTT.

This sequence joins TRBV18 and TRBJ2-1; 7 bases fit TRBD1. J was trimmed by 4 bases and V by 7 bases; bases with no gene match: 16. Germline V gene lookup returns CDR1 KGHSH and CDR2 LQKENI. There are 17 residues in the CDR3. In DNA form, the CDR3 reads TGTGCCAGCTTGAGACAGGGCGGGTTCGATCTTTACAATGAGCAGTTCTTC. It encodes CASLRQGGFDLYNEQFF.

The gene calls are TRBV6-5 and TRBJ2-5; D gene unclear. Looked up from germline, CDR1 is MNHEY and CDR2 is SVGAGI. CDR3 length equals 13 residues. V lost 3 bases to trimming and J lost 5 bases, with 10 bases between them. The CDR3, as DNA: TGTGCCAGCAGTTATTCCATATGGGAGACCCAGTACTTC. Amino acid sequence: CASSYSIWETQYF.

As regards this clone: This sample also contains other DNA sequences that code for the same CDR3. The J gene is TRBJ2-1, the V gene TRBV5-1, with D possibly being TRBD1 (6 bases). The germline V gene has CDR1 SGHRS and CDR2 YFSETQ. The CDR3 has 15 residues. Trimming removed 0 bases from V and 0 bases from J, with 7 bases in between. The CDR3 region has the DNA TGCGCCAGCAGCTTGGGAGGGGGCTCCTACAATGAGCAGTTCTTC. It specifies CASSLGGGSYNEQFF.

This chain connects TRBV19 to TRBJ1-3; no reliable D call. The germline V gene encodes CDR1 LNHDA and CDR2 SQIVND (reference sequence). The CDR3 totals 15 residues. Deletions cut 2 bases from V and 0 bases from J, with 8 bases between. This CDR3 reads CASSIPGFSGNTIYF. CDR3 nucleotide sequence: TGTGCCAGTAGTATACCCGGATTCTCTGGAAACACCATATATTTT.

V gene TRBV9 combines with J gene TRBJ1-6, with 10 bases that match TRBD1. Germline CDR1 and CDR2: SGDLS and YYNGEE. This CDR3 has 16 residues. V lost 2 bases, J lost 5 bases, and 4 bases stayed unmatched. The CDR3 bases are TGTGCCAGCAGCGTGACAGGGGGCGCAAATAATTCACCCCTCCACTTT. Translating gives CASSVTGGANNSPLHF.

The chain is built from TRBV6-1 and TRBJ1-5; D not resolved. The CDR3 runs to 15 residues. CDR1 MNHNS and CDR2 SASEGT come from the germline V gene. V was clipped by 0 bases and J by 5 bases, with 11 bases between them. The CDR3 loop is CASSEAPTSYQPQHF. In nucleotides, the CDR3 is TGTGCCAGCAGTGAAGCTCCCACGTCATATCAGCCCCAGCATTTT.

This clone was observed once. The genes are TRBV7-2 and TRBJ1-5; perhaps TRBD1 as D (5 bases). Germline values: CDR1 SGHTA, CDR2 FQGNSA. Trimming removed 1 base at V and 4 bases at J, with 14 bases between. The CDR3 totals 16 residues. The CDR3 DNA sequence: TGTGCCAGCAGCTTAGTCGGCAGGGTAGGGAATCAGCCCCAGCATTTT. Protein product: CASSLVGRVGNQPQHF.

This clone was counted a few times. The rearrangement uses TRBV6-5 and TRBJ2-1, with 9 bases lining up with TRBD2. Germline lookup yields CDR1 MNHEY and CDR2 SVGAGI. Germline trimming cut 6 bases from V and 9 bases from J; bases unmatched to any gene: 6. The CDR3 has 13 residues. The CDR3 sequence: CASRGGRAAEQFF. For the CDR3, the DNA is TGTGCCAGCAGGGGCGGGAGGGCCGCTGAGCAGTTCTTC.

The chain recombines TRBV11-2 with TRBJ2-1; unclear D gene. CDR1 and CDR2 (germline): SGHAT, FQNNGV. V was shortened by 0 bases and J by 7 bases, with 7 bases between the two germline ends. This CDR3 region has 13 residues. CDR3 in amino acids: CASSLEYRNEQFF. The CDR3 DNA is TGTGCCAGCAGCTTAGAGTACAGAAATGAGCAGTTCTTC.

This chain links TRBV5-6 with TRBJ2-7; D gene unclear. Germline loops: CDR1 SGHDT, CDR2 YYEEEE. The CDR3 spans 12 residues. V lost 0 bases to trimming and J lost 2 bases, with 3 bases between them. In DNA, the CDR3 is TGTGCCAGCAGCTTGGCCGCCTACGAGCAGTACTTC. Its protein product is CASSLAAYEQYF. Full variable domain (missing parts from reference TRBV5-6 and TRBJ2-7): DAGVTQSPTHLIKTRGQQVTLRCSPKSGHDTVSWYQQALGQGPQFIFQYYEEEERQRGNFPDRFSGHQFPNYSSELNVNALLLGDSALYLCASSLAAYEQYFGPGTRLTVT.